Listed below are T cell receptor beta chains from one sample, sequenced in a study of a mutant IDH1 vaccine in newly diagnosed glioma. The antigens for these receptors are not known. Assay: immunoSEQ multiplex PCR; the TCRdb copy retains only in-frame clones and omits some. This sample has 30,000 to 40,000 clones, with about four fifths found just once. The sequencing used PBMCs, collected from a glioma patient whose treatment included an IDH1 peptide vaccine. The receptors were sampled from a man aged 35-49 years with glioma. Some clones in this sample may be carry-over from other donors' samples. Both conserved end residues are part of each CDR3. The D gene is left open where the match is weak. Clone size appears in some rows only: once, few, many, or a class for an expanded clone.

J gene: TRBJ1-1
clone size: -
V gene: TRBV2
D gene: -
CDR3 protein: CASSGRQTNTEAFF
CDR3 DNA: TGTGCCAGCAGTGGGAGACAGACGAACACTGAAGCTTTCTTT

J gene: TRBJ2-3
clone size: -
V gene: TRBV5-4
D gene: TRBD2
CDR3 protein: CASSFRLAGARDTQYF
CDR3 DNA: TGTGCCAGCAGCTTCAGACTAGCGGGGGCCCGAGATACGCAGTATTTT

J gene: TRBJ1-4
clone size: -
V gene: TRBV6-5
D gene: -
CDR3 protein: CASSYSLGWAEKLFF
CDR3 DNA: TGTGCCAGCAGTTACTCGCTCGGGTGGGCCGAAAAACTGTTTTTT

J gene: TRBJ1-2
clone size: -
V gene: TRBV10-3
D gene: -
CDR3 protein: CAISAPEGDQDYGYTF
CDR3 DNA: TGTGCCATCAGTGCCCCCGAAGGGGATCAGGACTATGGCTACACCTTC

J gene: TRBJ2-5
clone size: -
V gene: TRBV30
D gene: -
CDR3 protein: CAWSASDGGLAETQYF
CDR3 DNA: TGTGCCTGGAGTGCCTCTGACGGGGGGCTCGCGGAGACCCAGTACTTC

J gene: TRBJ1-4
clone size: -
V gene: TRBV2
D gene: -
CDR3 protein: CANRLRESHEKLFF
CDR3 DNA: TGTGCCAACCGTCTAAGGGAGTCCCATGAAAAACTGTTTTTT

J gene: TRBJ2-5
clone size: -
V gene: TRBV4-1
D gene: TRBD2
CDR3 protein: CASSRNSGGVPQETQYF
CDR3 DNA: TGCGCCAGCAGCCGAAACAGCGGGGGTGTCCCGCAGGAGACCCAGTACTTC

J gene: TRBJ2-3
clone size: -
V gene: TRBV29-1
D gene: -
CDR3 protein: CSARTGEPQYF
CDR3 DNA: TGCAGCGCACGAACCGGGGAGCCGCAGTATTTT

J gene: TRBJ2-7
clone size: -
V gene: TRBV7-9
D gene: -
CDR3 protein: CASSPGSYEQYF
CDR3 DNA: TGTGCCAGCAGTCCGGGCTCCTACGAGCAGTACTTC

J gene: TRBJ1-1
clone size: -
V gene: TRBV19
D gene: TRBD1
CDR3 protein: CASSWGQFEAFF
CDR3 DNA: TGTGCCAGTAGTTGGGGACAGTTTGAAGCTTTCTTT

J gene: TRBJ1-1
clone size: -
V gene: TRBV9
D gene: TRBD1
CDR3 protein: CASSVHRGEGGNTEAFF
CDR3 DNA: TGTGCCAGCAGCGTTCACAGGGGAGAAGGAGGGAACACTGAAGCTTTCTTT

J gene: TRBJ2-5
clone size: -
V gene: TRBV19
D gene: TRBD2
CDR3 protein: CASSIGTSGGTQETQYF
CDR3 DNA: TGTGCCAGTAGTATTGGGACTAGCGGGGGTACCCAAGAGACCCAGTACTTC

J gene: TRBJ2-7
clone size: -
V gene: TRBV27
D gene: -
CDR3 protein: CASSLGRHRSSYEQYF
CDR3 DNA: TGTGCCAGCAGTTTAGGTAGACACCGAAGCTCCTACGAGCAGTACTTC

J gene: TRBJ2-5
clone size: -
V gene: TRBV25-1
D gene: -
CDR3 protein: CASSIGGGGTQYF
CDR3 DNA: TGTGCCAGCAGTATCGGGGGCGGCGGGACCCAGTACTTC

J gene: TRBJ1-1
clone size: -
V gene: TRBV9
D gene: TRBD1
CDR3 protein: CASSGTGDTEAFF
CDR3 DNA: TGTGCCAGCAGCGGGACAGGGGACACTGAAGCTTTCTTT

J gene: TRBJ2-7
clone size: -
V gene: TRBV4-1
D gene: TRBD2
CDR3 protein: CASSPLDLGLAGFEQYF
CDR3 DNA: TGCGCCAGCAGCCCCCTTGACCTGGGACTAGCGGGGTTCGAGCAGTACTTC

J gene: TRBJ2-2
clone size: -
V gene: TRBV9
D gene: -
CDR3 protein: CASSTTDSTGELFF
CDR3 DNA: TGTGCCAGCAGCACCACAGACAGCACCGGGGAGCTGTTTTTT

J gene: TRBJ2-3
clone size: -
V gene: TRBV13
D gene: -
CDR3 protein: CASSLRLVYTDTQYF
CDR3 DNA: TGTGCCAGCAGCTTACGTCTAGTGTATACAGATACGCAGTATTTT

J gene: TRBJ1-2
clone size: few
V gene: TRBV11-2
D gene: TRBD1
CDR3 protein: CASSLERTGAGYTF
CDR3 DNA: TGTGCCAGCAGCTTAGAGCGGACAGGGGCTGGCTACACCTTC

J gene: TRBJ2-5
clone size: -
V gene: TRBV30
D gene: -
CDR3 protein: CAWRPGEETQYF
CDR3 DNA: TGTGCCTGGAGACCGGGAGAGGAGACCCAGTACTTC

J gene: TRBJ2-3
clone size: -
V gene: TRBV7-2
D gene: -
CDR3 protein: CASRREASTDTQYF
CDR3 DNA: TGTGCCAGCCGTCGAGAGGCTAGCACAGATACGCAGTATTTT

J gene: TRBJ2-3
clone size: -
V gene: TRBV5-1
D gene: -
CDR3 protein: CASTLAQRSTDTQYF
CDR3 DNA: TGCGCCAGCACCCTGGCCCAGCGGAGCACAGATACGCAGTATTTT

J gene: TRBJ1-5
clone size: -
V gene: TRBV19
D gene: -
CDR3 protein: CASADSDQPQHF
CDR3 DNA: TGTGCCAGTGCGGACAGCGATCAGCCCCAGCATTTT

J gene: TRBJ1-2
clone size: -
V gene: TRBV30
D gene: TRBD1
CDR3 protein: CAWSRDREHGYTF
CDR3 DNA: TGTGCCTGGAGTAGGGACAGGGAACACGGCTACACCTTC